One sample yielded the 25 T cell receptor beta chains listed below, sequenced in a study of blood T cell repertoires in COVID-19. Sequenced by immunoSEQ multiplex PCR; TCRdb stores in-frame clones only, minus some. The sample consists of under 130,000 clones, 85% to 90% of them appearing once. The source material was peripheral blood. The receptors stem from a woman older than 75 with acute or convalescent COVID-19.

The chain employs TRBV28 and TRBJ1-2; TRBD1 might be the D (5 bases). V shed 3 bases and J shed 5 bases, with 13 bases lying between them. This CDR3 comprises 14 residues. CDR1 and CDR2 (germline): MDHEN, SYDVKM. The CDR3 here is CASSFGRALYGYTF. In DNA, the CDR3 is TGTGCCAGCAGTTTTGGCAGGGCTTTGTATGGCTACACCTTC.

V usage is TRBV19 and J usage is TRBJ1-2; D is unclear. The ends were cut back, 7 bases at V and 3 bases at J, with 15 bases in the middle. This CDR3 spans 14 amino acids. In germline, CDR1 is LNHDA, CDR2 SQIVND (reference sequence). The CDR3 bases are TGTGCCAGTACCCTAAGTTGGTTTGACTATGGCTACACCTTC. It translates to CASTLSWFDYGYTF.

The CDR3 loop is CASSPGLAGQETQYF. CDR3 DNA sequence: TGTGCCAGCAGCCCAGGACTAGCGGGACAAGAGACCCAGTACTTC. The chain uses TRBV11-2 and TRBJ2-5; TRBD2 matches 12 bases. Germline V gene data show CDR1 as SGHAT and CDR2 as FQNNGV. With 5 bases clipped from V and 2 bases from J, the junction kept 3 bases outside the gene matches. There are 15 residues in the CDR3.

This chain joins TRBV24-1 and TRBJ2-7; 7 nucleotides agree with TRBD1. In germline, CDR1 is KGHDR, CDR2 SFDVKD. This CDR3 region has 21 residues. V lost 0 bases and J lost 3; bases outside the gene matches: 22. The CDR3 coding sequence is TGTGCCACCAGTGATTTGCTTCCCGACAGGGATCCGTCCTTGTGGTACTACGAGCAGTACTTC. This gives the protein CATSDLLPDRDPSLWYYEQYF.

The chain couples TRBV5-1 to TRBJ2-5, with 10 bases lining up with TRBD2. The CDR3 loop spans 15 amino acids. The J segment lost 2 bases and the V segment lost 4 bases, leaving 5 bases of the junction unmatched. CDR1 is SGHRS, CDR2 YFSETQ, per germline. This chain's CDR3 is CASSDPSGGQETQYF. CDR3 in DNA: TGCGCCAGCAGCGATCCTAGCGGGGGACAAGAGACCCAGTACTTC.

The chain couples TRBV29-1 to TRBJ2-7, with 10 positions matching TRBD2. The V and J ends lost 6 bases and 4 bases, in that order; junction bases with no gene match: 6. CDR1 and CDR2 from the germline V gene are SQVTM and ANQGSEA. The CDR3 consists of 13 residues. In nucleotides, the CDR3 is TGCAGCGTCCCACTAGCGGGGACTTACGAGCAGTACTTC. Its translation is CSVPLAGTYEQYF.

The J gene is TRBJ1-2, the V gene TRBV12-3 or TRBV12-4; D not certain. This CDR3 comprises 12 residues. V lost 4 bases and J 7 bases, leaving 10 bases between the germline ends. The CDR3 reads CASSYPGFGYTF. DNA of the CDR3: TGTGCCAGCAGTTATCCGGGATTTGGCTACACCTTC.

V gene TRBV3-1 (or the pseudogene TRBV3-2) combines with J gene TRBJ2-7; the D gene is possibly TRBD2 (7 bases). Germline CDR1 is LGHDT and CDR2 is YNNKEL (reference sequence). The CDR3 runs to 18 residues. V was trimmed by 0 bases and J by 0 bases, leaving 18 bases between them. DNA for the CDR3: TGTGCCAGCAGCCAAGATGATACAGGGCGGGGGAGCTCCTACGAGCAGTACTTC. It translates to CASSQDDTGRGSSYEQYF.

V is TRBV29-1 and J is TRBJ1-4, with 7 positions matching TRBD1. V lost 6 bases to trimming and J lost 6 bases; unmatched junction nucleotides: 10. Looked up from germline, CDR1 is SQVTM and CDR2 is ANQGSEA. CDR3 length equals 14 residues. The CDR3 DNA reads as TGCAGCGTCGGTAACAGGGGAATGGATGAAAAACTGTTTTTT. It specifies CSVGNRGMDEKLFF.

The V gene is TRBV5-1, the J gene TRBJ2-3; 11 nucleotides agree with TRBD2. V lost 0 bases and J lost 7; bases outside the gene matches: 4. The germline gives CDR1 SGHRS, CDR2 YFSETQ. This CDR3 has 15 amino acids. The CDR3, as DNA: TGCGCCAGCAGCTTGGGTAGCGGGGGGGCTTATACGCAGTATTTT. Its protein product is CASSLGSGGAYTQYF.

The chain combines TRBV10-1 with TRBJ2-3; D is perhaps TRBD2 (6 bases). This CDR3 contains 14 residues. Trimming removed 3 bases at V and 3 bases at J, with 10 bases between. Germline V gene data show CDR1 as WNHNN and CDR2 as SYGVQD (reference sequence). CDR3 coding DNA: TGCGCCAGCAGTGACCTCGGGACTACAGATACGCAGTATTTT. Its translation is CASSDLGTTDTQYF.

The chain has TRBV7-9 and TRBJ1-1; 10 bases are shared with TRBD1. Germline CDR1 SEHNR, CDR2 FQNEAQ (reference sequence). The CDR3 runs 15 residues. After removal of 0 bases from V and 3 bases from J, the junction contained 1 base not matched to a gene. DNA of the CDR3: TGTGCCAGCAGCTTAGCTGACAGGGGGCACACTGAAGCTTTCTTT. Its protein is CASSLADRGHTEAFF.

The chain has TRBV9 and TRBJ2-5; TRBD2 aligns across 11 bases. The germline CDR1 and CDR2 sequences are SGDLS and YYNGEE. The CDR3 totals 15 residues. After removal of 4 bases from V and 5 bases from J, the junction contained 7 bases not matched to a gene. The CDR3 here is CASSPRLAGRETQYF. DNA of the CDR3: TGTGCCAGCAGCCCACGACTAGCGGGGAGGGAGACCCAGTACTTC.

The chain combines TRBV5-1 with TRBJ2-2; 10 bases fit TRBD1. The CDR3 runs 20 residues. CDR1 and CDR2 (germline): SGHRS, YFSETQ. The ends lost 1 base at V and 1 base at J; junction bases unmatched: 13. CDR3: CASSLRQGACLAGNTGELFF. CDR3 nucleotide sequence: TGCGCCAGCAGCTTGAGACAGGGGGCGTGTTTAGCGGGGAACACCGGGGAGCTGTTTTTT.

V and J are TRBV19 and TRBJ1-1; 8 nucleotides align to TRBD1. V trimming: 6 bases; J trimming: 6 bases; junction bases outside the gene matches: 9. This CDR3 region has 14 residues. The germline CDR1 and CDR2 sequences are LNHDA and SQIVND (reference sequence). The CDR3 bases are TGTGCCAGTAGGACAGGGGAAGGGATCCCTGAAGCTTTCTTT. Translated, it gives CASRTGEGIPEAFF.

The V and J genes are TRBV3-1 (or the pseudogene TRBV3-2) and TRBJ1-3; D uncertain. Trimming shortened V by 1 base and J by 0 bases, and 7 bases separated the two germline ends. CDR3 length: 15 residues. Germline V gives CDR1 LGHDT, CDR2 YNNKEL (reference sequence). In DNA form, the CDR3 reads TGTGCCAGCAGCCAAGGACAAACCTCTGGAAACACCATATATTTT. Protein sequence: CASSQGQTSGNTIYF.

This chain connects TRBV11-2 to TRBJ1-6; D gene unclear. The CDR3 totals 16 residues. The V gene lost 0 bases and the J gene lost 1 base, with 7 bases spanning the gap. Per the germline V gene, CDR1 is SGHAT and CDR2 is FQNNGV. CDR3 sequence reads: CASSLDGGSYNSPLHF. In nucleotides, the CDR3 is TGTGCCAGCAGCTTAGATGGAGGGTCCTATAATTCACCCCTCCACTTT.

V usage is TRBV3-1 (or the pseudogene TRBV3-2) and J usage is TRBJ1-6, with 7 bases identical to TRBD1. V was clipped by 5 bases and J by 6 bases; unmatched bases: 7. CDR3 size: 15 residues. Looked up from germline, CDR1 is LGHDT and CDR2 is YNNKEL (reference sequence). CDR3 loop: CASSTRDSLNSPLHF. In DNA, the CDR3 is TGTGCCAGCAGCACTCGGGACAGCCTTAATTCACCCCTCCACTTT.

This rearrangement joins TRBV4-1 to TRBJ1-4, with a tentative D call TRBD1 (5 bases). Trimming removed 3 bases at V and 5 bases at J, with 13 bases between. CDR3 size: 15 residues. The V gene's germline CDR1 is MGHRA and CDR2 YSYEKL. The CDR3 is CASSQLGLVNEKLFF. DNA of the CDR3: TGCGCCAGCAGCCAGCTGGGACTGGTGAATGAAAAACTGTTTTTT.

The chain employs TRBV30 and TRBJ1-4; 11 bases are a match to TRBD1. Trimming took 2 bases from V and 8 from J; bases not matched to a gene: 7. Germline CDR1 reads GTSNPN; CDR2 reads SVGIG (reference sequence). This CDR3 is 15 amino acids long. Here the CDR3 DNA reads TGTGCCTGGAGTCCATGGGGGACAGGGGGAGAAAAACTGTTTTTT. It translates to CAWSPWGTGGEKLFF.

This clone was counted between two and nine times. The rearrangement uses TRBV7-2 and TRBJ2-1, with 7 bases aligning to TRBD2. The CDR3 has 16 amino acids. Looked up from germline, CDR1 is SGHTA and CDR2 is FQGNSA. Germline trimming cut 2 bases from V and 1 base from J; bases unmatched to any gene: 5. The chain's CDR3 is CASSLTASGSYNEQFF. The CDR3 nucleotides are TGTGCCAGCAGCTTAACGGCTAGCGGTTCCTACAATGAGCAGTTCTTC.

The chain couples TRBV11-1 to TRBJ2-2, with a weak D call TRBD1 (6 bases). V was shortened by 0 bases and J by 8 bases, with 10 bases between the two germline ends. Germline V gene data show CDR1 as SGHAT and CDR2 as FQDESV (reference sequence). This CDR3 is 14 amino acids long. CDR3: CASSLAAGVGELFF. DNA for the CDR3: TGTGCCAGCAGCTTAGCGGCAGGGGTTGGGGAGCTGTTTTTT.

The chain has TRBV7-8 and TRBJ1-1, with TRBD1 identical over 7 bases. There are 15 residues in the CDR3. V gave up 0 bases and J gave up 5 bases; unmatched junction bases: 6. The germline gives CDR1 SGHVS, CDR2 FQNEAQ. The CDR3 region is CASSLAGRGQTEAFF. The DNA of the CDR3 is TGTGCCAGCAGCTTAGCCGGGAGGGGGCAAACTGAAGCTTTCTTT.

The chain is built from TRBV6-4 and TRBJ1-1, with D possibly being TRBD1 (5 bases). Germline CDR1 reads MRHNA; CDR2 reads SNTAGT. The CDR3 runs 14 residues. V dropped 6 bases and J dropped 2 bases, with 13 bases sitting between them. CDR3 nucleotide sequence: TGTGCCAGCAGCGCCGGGGGTGACAACACTGAAGCTTTCTTT. It is translated as CASSAGGDNTEAFF.

The count of this clone is one. The rearrangement uses TRBV4-3 and TRBJ2-1; D might be TRBD2 (5 bases). CDR1 and CDR2 (germline): LGHNA, YSLEER. V lost 3 bases to trimming and J lost 0 bases, with 15 bases between them. The CDR3 is made up of 17 amino acids. The CDR3 DNA sequence: TGCGCCAGCAGCCAGGAAGGGAGCGGAGACTCCTACAATGAGCAGTTCTTC. Its protein is CASSQEGSGDSYNEQFF.